This TCR beta chain was identified during a study of PD-1 blockade in mismatch repair-deficient tumors. For the study at large: Patients had over ten mismatch repair-deficient cancer types and were previously treated and progressing. Broader study findings: Tumor-resident clones, often undetectable pretreatment in blood, expanded then contracted after pembrolizumab.

This clone was seen a handful of times. As yet, its antigen is unknown. Generated by immunoSEQ multiplex PCR, the TCRdb table keeps only in-frame clones and is missing some. Of 70,000 to 90,000 clones in the sample, about four fifths were seen once. All patients were mismatch repair deficient, assessed by either PCR or immunohistochemistry. CDR3 length: 13 amino acids. Germline assignment: CDR1 KGHSH and CDR2 LQKENI. The V and J ends lost 6 bases and 2 bases respectively, with 10 bases between them. The rearrangement joins TRBV18 to TRBJ2-5; perhaps TRBD1 as D (6 bases). This sequence was found in an adult with mismatch repair-deficient cancer. The starting material was peripheral blood, obtained 44 weeks after starting pembrolizumab. The CDR3 reads CASSTGRQETQYF. The DNA of the CDR3 is TGTGCCAGCTCGACAGGCCGACAAGAGACCCAGTACTTC.